The clone carrying this T cell receptor beta chain was seen ten or more times. The antigen remains unidentified. All donors comprised healthy Caucasians. Each CDR3 protein is one row after TCRdb ran MiXCR on the 5' RACE reads. Counted here are 270,000 or so distinct CDR3 sequences, about 8.3% occurring once; the ten biggest clones make up less than 4%. Trimming removed 7 bases at V and 0 bases at J, with 13 bases between. The CDR3 has 15 amino acids. Germline V lookup: CDR1 SGHVS, CDR2 FNYEAQ. The data originate from a study of identical twins. General study findings and limits: Potential partial confounding of zero-insertion analyses by invariant MAIT and iNKT cells was noted. The authors drew conclusions from cross-sectional statistical analysis rather than following the same donors.

These data also formed part of another study, on yellow fever vaccine responses in identical twins.

The chain combines TRBV7-6 with TRBJ2-1; D is ambiguous. Sequenced sample: CD8+ T cells sorted from blood. The TCR was taken from a woman between 18 and 29 years old in good health. The CDR3 region is CASIPGGSSYNEQFF. The DNA of the CDR3 is TGTGCCAGCATCCCGGGCGGAAGCTCCTACAATGAGCAGTTCTTC.